This T cell receptor (beta chain) was observed in a study of blood T cells in healthy people across ages. Combining a sample-barcoded 5' primer with a J-beta primer mix, a second PCR ran for about 7 to 11 cycles. The template-switch adaptor, which had 12 random nucleotides, put a tag on each cDNA molecule. Each sample provided no less than 2.5 million CDR3-containing paired-end reads. Via MiXCR, TCRdb re-called the 5' RACE reads, giving one row per CDR3 protein. The data show roughly 830,000 distinct CDR3 sequences, approximately 67% seen once. The donors, all healthy, were Caucasians living in Russia, aged about 6 to 95. The CDR3 covers 15 residues. The germline V gene encodes CDR1 LGHNA and CDR2 YSLEER. Trimming cost V 1 base and J 8 bases; bases outside gene matches: 8.

This chain links TRBV4-3 with TRBJ2-1; 7 bases fit TRBD2. The source of this sequence is a man aged 25 to 40 in good health. The sample comprised blood. Written as DNA, the CDR3 is TGCGCCAGCAGCCAAGGGGGGGGTGGTGGATATGAGCAGTTCTTC. It codes for CASSQGGGGGYEQFF.